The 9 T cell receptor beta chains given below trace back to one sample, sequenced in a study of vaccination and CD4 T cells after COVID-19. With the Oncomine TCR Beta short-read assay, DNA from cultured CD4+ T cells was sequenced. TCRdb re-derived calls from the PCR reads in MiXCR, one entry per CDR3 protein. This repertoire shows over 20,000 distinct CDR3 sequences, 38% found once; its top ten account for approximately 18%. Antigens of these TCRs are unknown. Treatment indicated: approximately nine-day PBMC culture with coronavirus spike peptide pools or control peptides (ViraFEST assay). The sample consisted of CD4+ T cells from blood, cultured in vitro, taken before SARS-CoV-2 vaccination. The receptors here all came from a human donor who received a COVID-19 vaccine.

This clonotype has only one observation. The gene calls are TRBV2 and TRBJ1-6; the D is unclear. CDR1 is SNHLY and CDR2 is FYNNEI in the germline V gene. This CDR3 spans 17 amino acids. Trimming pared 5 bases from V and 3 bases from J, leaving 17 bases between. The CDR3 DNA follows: TGTGCCAGCAGTCCCCGAGGAGGGAAGATCTATAATTCACCCCTCCACTTT. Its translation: CASSPRGGKIYNSPLHF.

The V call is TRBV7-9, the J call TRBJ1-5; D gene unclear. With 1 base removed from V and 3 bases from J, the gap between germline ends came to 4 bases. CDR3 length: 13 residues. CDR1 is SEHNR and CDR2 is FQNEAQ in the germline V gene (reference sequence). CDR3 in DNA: TGTGCCAGCAGCTTAGGCCCCAATCAGCCCCAGCATTTT. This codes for CASSLGPNQPQHF.

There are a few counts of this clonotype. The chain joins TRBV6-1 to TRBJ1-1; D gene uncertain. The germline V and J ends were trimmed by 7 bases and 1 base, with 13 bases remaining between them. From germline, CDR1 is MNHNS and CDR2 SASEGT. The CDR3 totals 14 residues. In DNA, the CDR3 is TGTGCCAGCAACAGAGGAGGTAGGAACACTGAAGCTTTCTTT. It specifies CASNRGGRNTEAFF.

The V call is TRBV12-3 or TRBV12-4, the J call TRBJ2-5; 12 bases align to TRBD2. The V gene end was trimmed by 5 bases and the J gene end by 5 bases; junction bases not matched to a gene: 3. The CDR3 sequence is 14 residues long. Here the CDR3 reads CASSPGTSGETQYF. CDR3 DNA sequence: TGTGCCAGCAGTCCCGGGACTAGCGGGGAGACCCAGTACTTC.

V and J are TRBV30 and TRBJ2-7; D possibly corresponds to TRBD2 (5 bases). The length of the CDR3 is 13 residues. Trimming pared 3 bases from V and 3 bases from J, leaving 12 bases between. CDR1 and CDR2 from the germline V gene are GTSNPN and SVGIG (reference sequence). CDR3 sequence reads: CAWRSDSRYEQYF. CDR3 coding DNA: TGTGCCTGGAGATCGGACTCACGCTACGAGCAGTACTTC. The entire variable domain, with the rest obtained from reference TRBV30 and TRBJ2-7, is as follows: SQTIHQWPATLVQPVGSPLSLECTVEGTSNPNLYWYRQAAGRGLQLLFYSVGIGQISSEVPQNLSASRPQDRQFILSSKKLLLSDSGFYLCAWRSDSRYEQYFGPGTRLTVT.

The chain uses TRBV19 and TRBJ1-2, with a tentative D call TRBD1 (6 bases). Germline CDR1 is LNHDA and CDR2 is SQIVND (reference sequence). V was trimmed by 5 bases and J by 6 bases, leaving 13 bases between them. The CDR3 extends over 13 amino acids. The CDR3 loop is CASSDTGSHGYTF. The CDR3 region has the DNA TGTGCCAGTAGTGATACAGGGTCCCATGGCTACACCTTC.

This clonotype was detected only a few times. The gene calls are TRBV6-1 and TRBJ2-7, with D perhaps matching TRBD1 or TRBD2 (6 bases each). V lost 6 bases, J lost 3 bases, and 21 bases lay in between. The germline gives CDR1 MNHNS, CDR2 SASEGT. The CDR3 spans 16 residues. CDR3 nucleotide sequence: TGTGCCAGCAGGAAGGGGTCGCGGGACATACACTACGAGCAGTACTTC. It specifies CASRKGSRDIHYEQYF.

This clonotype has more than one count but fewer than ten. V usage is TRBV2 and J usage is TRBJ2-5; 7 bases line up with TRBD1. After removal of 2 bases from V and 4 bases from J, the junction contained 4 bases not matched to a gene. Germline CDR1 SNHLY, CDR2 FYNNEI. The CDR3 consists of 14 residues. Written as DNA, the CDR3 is TGTGCCAGCAGTGAAACAGGGGCGGGAGAGACCCAGTACTTC. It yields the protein CASSETGAGETQYF. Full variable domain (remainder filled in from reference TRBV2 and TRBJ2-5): EPEVTQTPSHQVTQMGQEVILRCVPISNHLYFYWYRQILGQKVEFLVSFYNNEISEKSEIFDDQFSVERPDGSNFTLKIRSTKLEDSAMYFCASSETGAGETQYFGPGTRLLVL.

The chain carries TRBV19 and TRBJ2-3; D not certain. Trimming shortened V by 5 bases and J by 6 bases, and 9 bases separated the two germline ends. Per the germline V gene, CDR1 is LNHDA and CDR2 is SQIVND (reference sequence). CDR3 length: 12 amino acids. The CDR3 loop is CASSQEKDTQYF. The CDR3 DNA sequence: TGTGCCAGTAGTCAGGAGAAGGATACGCAGTATTTT.